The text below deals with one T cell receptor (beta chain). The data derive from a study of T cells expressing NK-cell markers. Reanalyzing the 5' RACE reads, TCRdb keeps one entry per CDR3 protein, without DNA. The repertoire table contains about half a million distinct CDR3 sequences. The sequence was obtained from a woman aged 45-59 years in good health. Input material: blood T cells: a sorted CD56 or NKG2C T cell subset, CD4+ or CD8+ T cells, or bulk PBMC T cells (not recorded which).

The CDR3 sequence is CSARDPNRGLPSTDTQYF. This chain uses TRBV20-1 with TRBJ2-3; without DNA, the TCRdb call of TRBD1 cannot be checked. Looked up from germline, CDR1 is DFQATT and CDR2 is SNEGSKA (reference sequence). This CDR3 spans 18 amino acids.